The 19 T cell receptor beta chains given below trace back to one sample, sequenced in a study of blood T cell repertoires in COVID-19. The table came from immunoSEQ multiplex PCR; TCRdb's copy has only in-frame clones and leaves some out. Of 370,000 or so clones detected, about four fifths appear once; the ten largest clones hold more than 1%. Sequences were obtained from peripheral blood. Receptors originate from a human donor with acute or convalescent COVID-19. The donor label of this sample is uncertain.

The chain joins TRBV7-8 to TRBJ1-2; no clear D gene. V lost 1 base and J lost 5, with 5 bases in between. The CDR3 sequence is 12 residues long. Germline values: CDR1 SGHVS, CDR2 FQNEAQ. The CDR3 DNA sequence: TGTGCCAGCAGCTTAGGTCTATATGGCTACACCTTC. This translates into CASSLGLYGYTF.

J is TRBJ2-7 and V is TRBV7-4, with TRBD2 as a possible D gene (7 bases). This CDR3 contains 15 residues. Trimming took off 5 bases at V and 0 bases at J, with 14 bases between the two ends. Germline lookup yields CDR1 SGHVT and CDR2 SQSDAQ. CDR3 in amino acids: CASSLLRGPSYEQYF. In DNA, the CDR3 is TGTGCCAGCAGCCTCCTGCGGGGGCCCTCCTACGAGCAGTACTTC.

This chain links TRBV18 with TRBJ1-5; 7 bases map to TRBD1. The length of the CDR3 is 15 residues. Trimming cost V 6 bases and J 5 bases; bases outside gene matches: 10. CDR1 is KGHSH and CDR2 is LQKENI in the germline V gene. The CDR3 loop reads CASSDGTAVYQPQHF. CDR3 in DNA: TGTGCCAGCTCGGACGGGACAGCCGTTTATCAGCCCCAGCATTTT.

The chain combines TRBV10-1 with TRBJ2-1, with TRBD2 matching over 10 bases. The CDR3 loop spans 15 amino acids. Germline-derived CDR1 and CDR2 are WNHNN and SYGVQD (reference sequence). Trimming removed 4 bases from V and 7 bases from J; junction bases left unmatched: 7. The CDR3 DNA sequence: TGCGCCAGCAGTGGAGCGGGAGGGCCGAAAAATGAGCAGTTCTTC. Translated, it gives CASSGAGGPKNEQFF.

The rearrangement uses TRBV6-5 and TRBJ1-2; D may be TRBD1 (6 bases). The CDR3 loop spans 13 amino acids. The germline V gene has CDR1 MNHEY and CDR2 SVGAGI. V was cut by 2 bases and J by 7 bases, with 11 bases left in between. The CDR3 DNA follows: TGTGCCAGCAGTTACACTACAGGGTTTGGCTACACCTTC. Its protein is CASSYTTGFGYTF.

There are a few counts of this clone. This rearrangement joins TRBV7-6 to TRBJ1-3; D possibly corresponds to TRBD1 (6 bases). V lost 1 base to trimming and J lost 2 bases, with 9 bases between them. This CDR3 spans 15 amino acids. CDR1 and CDR2 (germline): SGHVS, FNYEAQ. CDR3 bases: TGTGCCAGCAGCTTAGATTCAGGGGCTGGAAACACCATATATTTT. Translating gives CASSLDSGAGNTIYF.

The chain links TRBV27 to TRBJ1-2; tentative D call: TRBD1 (6 bases). The CDR3 totals 14 residues. Trimming removed 5 bases from V and 2 bases from J, with 12 bases in between. Germline lookup yields CDR1 MNHEY and CDR2 SMNVEV (reference sequence). The CDR3 here is CASSTLQGNYGYTF. CDR3 nucleotides: TGTGCCAGCAGTACCTTACAGGGCAACTATGGCTACACCTTC.

This clone was observed once. V usage is TRBV29-1 and J usage is TRBJ2-5; D is uncertain. The V gene's germline CDR1 is SQVTM and CDR2 ANQGSEA. Trimming removed 8 bases at V and 5 bases at J, with 18 bases between. The CDR3 has 13 residues. The CDR3 nucleotides are TGCAGCACCTCGACAATACCTGGGGAGACCCAGTACTTC. Its translation is CSTSTIPGETQYF. The variable domain in full, with the rest retrieved from reference TRBV29-1 and TRBJ2-5, is SAVISQKPSRDICQRGTSLTIQCQVDSQVTMMFWYRQQPGQSLTLIATANQGSEATYESGFVIDKFPISRPNLTFSTLTVSNMSPEDSSIYLCSTSTIPGETQYFGPGTRLLVL.

This sequence joins TRBV28 and TRBJ1-2, with D perhaps matching TRBD1 (6 bases). The CDR3 totals 14 residues. V gave up 6 bases and J gave up 8 bases, with 19 bases separating them. CDR1 MDHEN and CDR2 SYDVKM come from the germline V gene. The chain's CDR3 is CASRTGTLLEGYTF. CDR3 coding DNA: TGTGCCAGCAGAACCGGGACACTTTTAGAGGGCTACACCTTC.

There are a few counts of this clone. V and J are TRBV5-1 and TRBJ2-2, with D uncertain. The CDR3 has 15 amino acids. Germline V gene data show CDR1 as SGHRS and CDR2 as YFSETQ. The V gene lost 0 bases and the J gene lost 0 bases, with 6 bases spanning the gap. In DNA form, the CDR3 reads TGCGCCAGCAGCTTGGGGGCCTCGAACACCGGGGAGCTGTTTTTT. Its protein product is CASSLGASNTGELFF.

The V gene is TRBV6-6, the J gene TRBJ1-5, with D tentatively TRBD1 (5 bases). The germline CDR1 and CDR2 sequences are MNHNY and SVGAGI (reference sequence). The germline V and J ends were trimmed by 1 base and 5 bases, with 9 bases remaining between them. The CDR3 extends over 14 amino acids. CDR3 in DNA: TGTGCCAGCAGTTACTTAGGGGATTATCAGCCCCAGCATTTT. Translation gives CASSYLGDYQPQHF.

This clone occurred many times. This chain uses TRBV5-1 with TRBJ2-1; 11 bases fit TRBD2. After removal of 6 bases from V and 5 bases from J, the junction contained 7 bases not matched to a gene. Germline V gives CDR1 SGHRS, CDR2 YFSETQ. This CDR3 region has 15 residues. CDR3 DNA sequence: TGCGCCAGCACCCTGACTAGCGGGAACCACAATGAGCAGTTCTTC. Translated, it gives CASTLTSGNHNEQFF.

The V call is TRBV19, the J call TRBJ2-3; TRBD1 matches 8 bases. Germline loops: CDR1 LNHDA, CDR2 SQIVND (reference sequence). The V gene end was trimmed by 6 bases and the J gene end by 6 bases; junction bases not matched to a gene: 8. The CDR3 has 14 residues. In DNA form, the CDR3 reads TGTGCCAGTAGGACGACAGGGGCTCGTGATACGCAGTATTTT. Translation: CASRTTGARDTQYF.

This clone showed up just a few times. Here the CDR3 reads CSVARQNEQFF. Here the CDR3 DNA reads TGCAGCGTTGCTCGTCAGAATGAGCAGTTCTTC. The chain is built from TRBV29-1 and TRBJ2-1; no clear D gene. Germline V CDR1 and CDR2: SQVTM, ANQGSEA. V was pared by 4 bases and J by 7 bases, with 8 bases between. This CDR3 is 11 amino acids long.

The V gene is TRBV4-1, the J gene TRBJ2-1, with 11 bases lining up with TRBD1. CDR3 length: 15 residues. Germline V gene lookup returns CDR1 MGHRA and CDR2 YSYEKL. Trimming removed 4 bases from V and 6 bases from J; junction bases left unmatched: 5. CDR3 in DNA: TGCGCCAGCAGCCGGGGGACAGGGGGTTTCAATGAGCAGTTCTTC. The encoded protein is CASSRGTGGFNEQFF.

The chain employs TRBV6-5 and TRBJ1-2; 9 bases align to TRBD1. This CDR3 comprises 14 residues. The V gene's germline CDR1 is MNHEY and CDR2 SVGAGI. J was trimmed by 7 bases and V by 5 bases; bases with no gene match: 8. In DNA, the CDR3 is TGTGCCAGCAGTAACCGGGACAGGGTAGTTGGCTACACCTTC. The encoded protein is CASSNRDRVVGYTF.

The V call is TRBV11-2, the J call TRBJ1-1; no firm D call. Trimming cost V 8 bases and J 2 bases, with 18 bases left between them. CDR3 length: 15 amino acids. The germline CDR1 and CDR2 sequences are SGHAT and FQNNGV. This CDR3 is CASRTRRRVNTEAFF. Here the CDR3 DNA reads TGTGCCAGCCGTACCCGGCGGCGGGTTAACACTGAAGCTTTCTTT.

V gene TRBV28 combines with J gene TRBJ1-2; maybe TRBD1 (5 bases). Germline V gene lookup returns CDR1 MDHEN and CDR2 SYDVKM. The CDR3 has 13 amino acids. Between the trimmed V and J ends, which lost 4 bases and 4 bases, there was a span of 10 bases. CDR3 DNA: TGTGCCAGCAGTTCAGGGTCCCTCTATGGCTACACCTTC. As protein: CASSSGSLYGYTF.

The J gene is TRBJ2-4, the V gene TRBV28; D is undetermined. The V end was cut by 5 bases, the J end by 0 bases, with 11 bases between. Germline CDR1 reads MDHEN; CDR2 reads SYDVKM. CDR3 size: 15 residues. The CDR3 loop reads CASSPAGIAKNIQYF. DNA for the CDR3: TGTGCCAGCAGTCCCGCCGGTATAGCCAAAAACATTCAGTACTTC.